This TCR beta chain emerged from a study of shared T cell receptors in the human thymus (dated by TCRdb to the early 2020s). Some background on the complete study: The study examined how self-reactive, shared T-cell receptor alpha chains are generated in the human thymus.

To note about this clone: This receptor's antigen is unknown. Base qualities are not recorded, but no much larger clone differs from it by a single base. This CDR3 is also generated by other DNA sequences in the sample.

The library was generated by the immunoSEQ multiplex PCR assay. Sourced from immuneACCESS, this table was stored by TCRdb with only in-frame sequences that have V and J called. A share of the clones is absent; for the studies checked, an unresolved V gene accounts for under half, and the remainder has no known explanation. Present in this sample are about 660,000 clones, 70% to 90% of which were seen just once. The top ten hold about 0.01% of the sample. Separately, the same data were catalogued under a study of human thymus T cells. The second paper states: In Finland, the donors were immunologically healthy infants who were having open corrective cardiac surgery for congenital heart defects. Thymus tissue was collected as surgical resects that were removed during corrective cardiac surgery. Biased V and J gene segment usage appeared to be present in both thymic and peripheral blood repertoires. The related research found that thymic TCR repertoires overlapped highly between unrelated individuals. The study used fewer than ten infant thymus samples plus four related peripheral blood samples to characterize TCR alpha and beta repertoires. The cohort included over five male and a couple of female infants, with donor ages spanning 7 to 244 days. Thymocytes were mechanically released from the tissue and were stored as pellets of about 9.5-33 million cells at -70 degrees C. A QIAsymphony instrument was used to extract genomic DNA from frozen cell pellets. The immunoSEQ multiplex PCR assay was used to amplify the TCRB and TCRAD loci from a standardized quantity of quality-controlled genomic DNA. The amplicons spanned the V(D)J region and were long enough to cover the CDR3 and allow V and J genes to be identified. The commercial immunoSEQ service was used to sequence amplicons on an Illumina platform. Primer bias and sequencing errors were corrected as previously described, and TCRAD and TCRB definitions were based on the IMGT database. immunoSEQ Analyzer 3.0 and VDJTools were used for repertoire analysis, which covered basic statistics, V/J segment usage, diversity estimates, rarefaction and pairwise overlap. Diversity was estimated using the Chao1, ChaoE, Efron-Thisted, Shannon and inverse Simpson indices, and was also estimated on datasets down-sampled to the size of the smallest sample. Repertoire overlap used strict matching of CDR3 nucleotide sequence, V gene and J gene, with Jaccard-based multidimensional scaling clustering. On average, thymus samples gave roughly 740,000 unique TCRB clonotypes, whereas blood samples gave about 84,000.

Sequencing used thymocytes. The TCR originated in a boy under three years old with a congenital heart defect. Donor details come from another sample of the same person, matched by shared clones.

Read as DNA, the sequence is TGCGCCAGCAGCCAAGGGCTAGCGGACAATGAGCAGTTCTTC. Translated, this gives CASSQGLADNEQFF. The rearranged chain carries TRBV4-3 and TRBJ2-1, with 7 bases matching TRBD2. Based on the germline V gene, the CDR1 and CDR2 sequences are LGHNA and YSLEER. V ends up 1 base short and J 5 bases short, with an unmatched junction base count of 2. From cysteine to phenylalanine, the CDR3 is 14 amino acids long. Just CDR3 DNA is preserved here, 42 bases in frame from base 1.